These 27 T cell receptor beta chains were sequenced from one sample in a study of blood T cell repertoires in COVID-19. Using immunoSEQ multiplex PCR, the repertoire was profiled, and TCRdb retains in-frame clones only, with some absent. The profile covers some 30,000 clones, with 75% to 90% appearing a single time and over 5% taken by the ten largest. Sequencing input: peripheral blood. The receptors were gathered from a man in his 60s with active COVID-19.

This chain uses TRBV9 with TRBJ2-3; possible D gene TRBD2, 6 bases. The CDR3 is 16 amino acids. From germline, CDR1 is SGDLS and CDR2 YYNGEE. With 1 base removed from V and 4 bases from J, the gap between germline ends came to 16 bases. CDR3 amino acids: CASSVMGGLAPDTQYF. CDR3 DNA: TGTGCCAGCAGCGTAATGGGGGGACTCGCACCAGATACGCAGTATTTT.

The chain couples TRBV18 to TRBJ1-4, with a tentative D call TRBD1 (6 bases). V was pared by 4 bases and J by 8 bases, with 14 bases between. CDR3 length: 14 amino acids. The germline CDR1 and CDR2 sequences are KGHSH and LQKENI. This CDR3 reads CASSRGGQTEKLFF. In nucleotides, the CDR3 is TGTGCCAGCTCACGCGGGGGCCAGACGGAAAAACTGTTTTTT.

V is TRBV3-1 (or the pseudogene TRBV3-2) and J is TRBJ2-5; weak D call: TRBD1 (6 bases). The germline V gene has CDR1 LGHDT and CDR2 YNNKEL (reference sequence). Trimming took 4 bases from V and 5 from J, leaving 11 bases between them. CDR3 length equals 13 residues. CDR3 sequence: CASSLGGRETQYF. The CDR3 DNA is TGTGCCAGCAGCCTAGGGGGACGGGAGACCCAGTACTTC.

The gene calls are TRBV13 and TRBJ1-6; 12 positions match TRBD1. This CDR3 has 17 amino acids. With V trimmed by 5 bases and J by 7 bases, 9 bases remained unmatched. The V gene's germline CDR1 is PRHDT and CDR2 FYEKMQ (reference sequence). The CDR3 reads CASSTGGTGGLNSPLHF. In nucleotides, the CDR3 is TGTGCCAGCAGCACGGGGGGGACAGGGGGCCTAAATTCACCCCTCCACTTT.

V is TRBV23-1 and J is TRBJ2-2; TRBD1 matches at 10 bases. TRBV23-1 is noted as an ORF with a role that remains uncertain. J gave up 2 bases and V 6 bases, and 9 bases lay outside the gene matches. The CDR3 is 17 amino acids. The CDR3 sequence is CASSPGQGCDNTGELFF. The CDR3, as DNA: TGCGCCAGCAGCCCGGGACAGGGGTGTGACAACACCGGGGAGCTGTTTTTT.

V and J are TRBV19 and TRBJ1-3; no reliable D call. Germline V gives CDR1 LNHDA, CDR2 SQIVND (reference sequence). The CDR3 length is 14 residues. Between the trimmed V and J ends, which lost 7 bases and 1 base, there was a span of 11 bases. CDR3 coding DNA: TGTGCCAGTATCTCCGCTAGTTCTGGAAACACCATATATTTT. As protein: CASISASSGNTIYF. Filled out from reference TRBV19 and TRBJ1-3, the complete variable domain reads DGGITQSPKYLFRKEGQNVTLSCEQNLNHDAMYWYRQDPGQGLRLIYYSQIVNDFQKGDIAEGYSVSREKKESFPLTVTSAQKNPTAFYLCASISASSGNTIYFGEGSWLTVV.

This clone has only one observation. The chain uses TRBV5-1 and TRBJ2-1, with 10 bases lining up with TRBD1. The J segment lost 0 bases and the V segment lost 3 bases, leaving 12 bases of the junction unmatched. Germline CDR1 reads SGHRS; CDR2 reads YFSETQ. The CDR3 contains 19 residues. The CDR3 nucleotides are TGCGCCAGCAGCTCTCCGGGACAGGGGACTCTGAGCTCCTACAATGAGCAGTTCTTC. Its translation: CASSSPGQGTLSSYNEQFF.

The chain uses TRBV11-2 and TRBJ2-3; possible D gene TRBD2, 6 bases. The germline CDR1 and CDR2 sequences are SGHAT and FQNNGV. V was trimmed by 5 bases and J by 2 bases, leaving 20 bases between them. The CDR3 contains 17 residues. The CDR3 region is CASSVLPGLATTDTQYF. CDR3 DNA sequence: TGTGCCAGCAGCGTGCTTCCGGGACTGGCAACCACAGATACGCAGTATTTT.

The gene calls are TRBV9 and TRBJ1-6; 10 bases are shared with TRBD1. Germline trimming cut 2 bases from V and 5 bases from J; bases unmatched to any gene: 10. CDR3 size: 18 residues. Germline CDR1 and CDR2: SGDLS and YYNGEE. CDR3 loop: CASSVAGTGTGDNSPLHF. CDR3 nucleotide sequence: TGTGCCAGCAGCGTCGCTGGGACCGGGACAGGGGATAATTCACCCCTCCACTTT.

V is TRBV18 and J is TRBJ2-3, with 10 nucleotides matching TRBD2. Losses at the gene ends were 4 bases for V and 2 bases for J; bases not matched to a gene: 6. This CDR3 spans 16 amino acids. Germline lookup yields CDR1 KGHSH and CDR2 LQKENI. The CDR3 protein is CASSQLAGPDTDTQYF. The CDR3 DNA follows: TGTGCCAGCTCACAACTAGCGGGGCCAGACACAGATACGCAGTATTTT.

The rearrangement uses TRBV12-3 or TRBV12-4 and TRBJ2-5, with a tentative D call TRBD2 (6 bases). Trimming stripped 6 bases from V and 1 base from J, with 9 bases between. This CDR3 spans 13 amino acids. The CDR3 DNA sequence: TGTGCCAGCAGGGACTACCCCCAAGAGACCCAGTACTTC. This codes for CASRDYPQETQYF.

This clone was counted between two and nine times. V usage is TRBV14 and J usage is TRBJ1-1, with D tentatively TRBD1 (5 bases). Germline values: CDR1 SGHDN, CDR2 FVKESK. This CDR3 has 14 amino acids. Trimming took off 6 bases at V and 3 bases at J, with 14 bases between the two ends. The CDR3 bases are TGTGCCAGCAGAGCTTCAGGGAGGTACACTGAAGCTTTCTTT. Protein: CASRASGRYTEAFF.

The J gene is TRBJ2-3, the V gene TRBV29-1, with a possible D match to TRBD1 (6 bases). Trimming left V 6 bases short and J 5 bases short, with 21 bases between. Germline assignment: CDR1 SQVTM and CDR2 ANQGSEA. The CDR3 runs to 15 residues. The DNA of the CDR3 is TGCAGCGTGGCCCCCCCGGACAGAATAGGAGATACGCAGTATTTT. Its protein product is CSVAPPDRIGDTQYF.

J is TRBJ2-3 and V is TRBV28; tentatively, D is TRBD1 (5 bases). V lost 4 bases to trimming and J lost 4 bases, with 6 bases between them. The CDR3 consists of 12 residues. In germline, CDR1 is MDHEN, CDR2 SYDVKM. The DNA of the CDR3 is TGTGCCAGCAGTTCGACAGCAGATACGCAGTATTTT. Its translation is CASSSTADTQYF.

The chain employs TRBV9 and TRBJ1-2, with 7 nucleotides matching TRBD1. The CDR3 length is 13 residues. The trim removed 4 bases at V and 6 bases at J, leaving 6 bases unmatched. Germline lookup yields CDR1 SGDLS and CDR2 YYNGEE. The CDR3 region has the DNA TGTGCCAGCAGCCCCCAGACAGGGAATGGCTACACCTTC. This translates into CASSPQTGNGYTF.

This chain connects TRBV7-9 to TRBJ1-5; 7 bases are shared with TRBD1. Per germline, CDR1 SEHNR and CDR2 FQNEAQ (reference sequence). This CDR3 spans 14 amino acids. The junction had 8 bases not matched to a gene; V was cut back by 5 bases and J by 7 bases. This chain's CDR3 is CASSAEGARQPQHF. CDR3 in DNA: TGTGCCAGCAGCGCCGAGGGGGCGCGGCAGCCCCAGCATTTT.

The chain is built from TRBV5-6 and TRBJ2-6; TRBD1 agrees at 9 bases. The CDR3 has 17 residues. V lost 2 bases and J lost 4; bases outside the gene matches: 7. The germline V gene encodes CDR1 SGHDT and CDR2 YYEEEE. The CDR3 DNA is TGTGCCAGCAGCTTAGGACAGGGGACCGCCGGGGCCAACGTCCTGACTTTC. Residues: CASSLGQGTAGANVLTF.

This clone was seen only once. V gene TRBV9 combines with J gene TRBJ2-5; 8 bases fit TRBD1. The CDR3 is 15 amino acids. Germline CDR1 and CDR2: SGDLS and YYNGEE. J was trimmed by 1 base and V by 4 bases; bases with no gene match: 6. The CDR3 coding sequence is TGTGCCAGCAGCTTTTGGACAGGGCCCCAAGAGACCCAGTACTTC. It encodes CASSFWTGPQETQYF.

V is TRBV6-5 and J is TRBJ1-1; TRBD1 aligns across 7 bases. The CDR3 sequence is 15 residues long. V lost 6 bases, J lost 0 bases, and 7 bases stayed unmatched. CDR1 is MNHEY, CDR2 SVGAGI, per germline. The CDR3 nucleotides are TGTGCCAGCAGAATTGACAGGGTCATGAACACTGAAGCTTTCTTT. Its protein is CASRIDRVMNTEAFF.

The chain recombines TRBV20-1 with TRBJ1-2; the D is unclear. The length of the CDR3 is 11 residues. Per the germline V gene, CDR1 is DFQATT and CDR2 is SNEGSKA (reference sequence). Trimming pared 6 bases from V and 8 bases from J, leaving 13 bases between. The CDR3 DNA reads as TGCAGTGCAACAGACACCGGCGGCTACACCTTC. Translating it yields CSATDTGGYTF.

Of note for this clone: Other DNA sequences within the sample encode an identical CDR3. This chain joins TRBV7-9 and TRBJ2-2; D gene uncertain. The V gene's germline CDR1 is SEHNR and CDR2 FQNEAQ (reference sequence). Between the trimmed V and J ends, which lost 5 bases and 5 bases, there was a span of 3 bases. The CDR3 spans 11 residues. CDR3 DNA: TGTGCCAGCAGCCCTACCGGGGAGCTGTTTTTT. This sequence encodes CASSPTGELFF.

V usage is TRBV4-1 and J usage is TRBJ1-5; no reliable D call. V gave up 0 bases and J gave up 5 bases, with 11 bases separating them. The length of the CDR3 is 15 residues. Per germline, CDR1 MGHRA and CDR2 YSYEKL. Written as DNA, the CDR3 is TGCGCCAGCAGCCAAGAGGAGCGGGCGCATCAGCCCCAGCATTTT. It encodes CASSQEERAHQPQHF.

This clone was seen once. The chain is built from TRBV6-2 or TRBV6-3 and TRBJ2-7; TRBD1 matches 9 bases. This CDR3 has 15 residues. Germline V gives CDR1 MNHEY, CDR2 SVGEGT. Losses at the gene ends were 5 bases for V and 4 bases for J; bases not matched to a gene: 9. DNA for the CDR3: TGTGCCAGCAGTGCAACCGGGACAGGGAGGTACGAGCAGTACTTC. Its translation is CASSATGTGRYEQYF.

The CDR3 nucleotides read TGTGCCAGCAGTACACAGGGAATGAGTGGCGGGGAGCTGTTTTTT. Protein sequence: CASSTQGMSGGELFF. V is TRBV2 and J is TRBJ2-2; tentative D call: TRBD1 (6 bases). This CDR3 has 15 residues. Per germline, CDR1 SNHLY and CDR2 FYNNEI. The ends were cut back, 5 bases at V and 7 bases at J, with 17 bases in the middle.

The genes are TRBV3-1 (or the pseudogene TRBV3-2) and TRBJ2-7; D is ambiguous. The CDR3 covers 16 residues. Germline CDR1 reads LGHDT; CDR2 reads YNNKEL (reference sequence). V was cut by 0 bases and J by 6 bases, with 18 bases left in between. The DNA for the CDR3 is TGTGCCAGCAGCCAAGATTCTGGTGAGATCAATACCGAGCAGTACTTC. It codes for CASSQDSGEINTEQYF.

A single count supports this clone. The chain's CDR3 is CAISEGPVGETQYF. The CDR3 DNA reads as TGTGCCATCAGTGAGGGTCCAGTGGGCGAGACCCAGTACTTC. V is TRBV10-3 and J is TRBJ2-5; no definite D call. The CDR3 sequence is 14 residues long. The germline gives CDR1 ENHRY, CDR2 SYGVKD. The germline V and J ends were trimmed by 2 bases and 5 bases, with 12 bases remaining between them.

The chain recombines TRBV6-2 or TRBV6-3 with TRBJ1-1; TRBD1 aligns across 8 bases. The germline V gene encodes CDR1 MNHEY and CDR2 SVGEGT. There are 12 residues in the CDR3. With V trimmed by 5 bases and J by 10 bases, 6 bases remained unmatched. The CDR3, as DNA: TGTGCCAGCAGTCGCGGACAGGGCGGAGCTTTCTTT. It is translated as CASSRGQGGAFF.